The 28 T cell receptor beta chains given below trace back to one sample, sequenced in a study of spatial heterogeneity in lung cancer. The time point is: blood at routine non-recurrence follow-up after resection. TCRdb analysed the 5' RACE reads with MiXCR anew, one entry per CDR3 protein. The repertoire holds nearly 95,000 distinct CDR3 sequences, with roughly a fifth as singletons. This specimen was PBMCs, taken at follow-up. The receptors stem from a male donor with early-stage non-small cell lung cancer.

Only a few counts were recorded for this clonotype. Here the CDR3 reads CSALTGSGSSYNEQFF. The DNA for the CDR3 is TGCAGTGCTCTTACAGGGTCCGGTAGCTCCTACAATGAGCAGTTCTTC. The chain employs TRBV20-1 and TRBJ2-1, with D perhaps matching TRBD1 (6 bases). CDR1 DFQATT and CDR2 SNEGSKA come from the germline V gene (reference sequence). CDR3 length: 16 residues. Deletions cut 5 bases from V and 0 bases from J, with 17 bases between.

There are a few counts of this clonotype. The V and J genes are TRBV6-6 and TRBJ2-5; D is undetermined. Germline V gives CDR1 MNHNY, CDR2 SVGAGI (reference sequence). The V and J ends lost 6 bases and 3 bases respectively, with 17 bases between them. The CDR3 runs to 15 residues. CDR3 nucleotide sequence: TGTGCCAGCAGGGGAAGAAGCGCTAGAGAAGAGACCCAGTACTTC. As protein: CASRGRSAREETQYF.

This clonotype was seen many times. The CDR3 region is CASSLVKETQYF. Written as DNA, the CDR3 is TGCGCCAGCAGCTTGGTTAAAGAGACCCAGTACTTC. This chain joins TRBV5-1 and TRBJ2-5, with D unresolved. From germline, CDR1 is SGHRS and CDR2 YFSETQ. The CDR3 loop spans 12 amino acids. With 0 bases removed from V and 3 bases from J, the gap between germline ends came to 3 bases.

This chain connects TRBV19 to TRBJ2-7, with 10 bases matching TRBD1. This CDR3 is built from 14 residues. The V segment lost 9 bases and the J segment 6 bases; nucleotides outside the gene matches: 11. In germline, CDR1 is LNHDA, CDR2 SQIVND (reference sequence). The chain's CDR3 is CASTPGTGVSEQYF. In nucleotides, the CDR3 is TGTGCCAGCACCCCCGGGACAGGGGTCTCCGAGCAGTACTTC.

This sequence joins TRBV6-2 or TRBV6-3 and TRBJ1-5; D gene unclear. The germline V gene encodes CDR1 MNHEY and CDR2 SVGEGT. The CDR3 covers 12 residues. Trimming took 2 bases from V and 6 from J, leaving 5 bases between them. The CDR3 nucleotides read TGTGCCAGCAGTTACCCTTCTCAGCCCCAGCATTTT. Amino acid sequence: CASSYPSQPQHF.

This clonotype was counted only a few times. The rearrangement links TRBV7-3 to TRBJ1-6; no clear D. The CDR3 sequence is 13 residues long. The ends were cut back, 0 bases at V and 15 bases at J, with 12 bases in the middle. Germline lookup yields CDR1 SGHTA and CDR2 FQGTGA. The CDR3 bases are TGTGCCAGCAGCTTAACGGAGGGAATTGACCTCCACTTT. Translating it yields CASSLTEGIDLHF.

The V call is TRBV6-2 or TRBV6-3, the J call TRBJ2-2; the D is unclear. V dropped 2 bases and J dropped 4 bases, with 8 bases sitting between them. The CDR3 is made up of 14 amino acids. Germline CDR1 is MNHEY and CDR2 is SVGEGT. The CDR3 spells CASSYGSGTGELFF. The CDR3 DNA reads TGTGCCAGCAGTTACGGCTCGGGCACCGGGGAGCTGTTTTTT.

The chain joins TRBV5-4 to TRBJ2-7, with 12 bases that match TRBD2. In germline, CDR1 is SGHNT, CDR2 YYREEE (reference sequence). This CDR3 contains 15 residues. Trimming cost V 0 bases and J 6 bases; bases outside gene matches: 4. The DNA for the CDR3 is TGTGCCAGCAGCTTGGAGTTACTAGCGGGAGGCGAGCAGTACTTC. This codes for CASSLELLAGGEQYF.

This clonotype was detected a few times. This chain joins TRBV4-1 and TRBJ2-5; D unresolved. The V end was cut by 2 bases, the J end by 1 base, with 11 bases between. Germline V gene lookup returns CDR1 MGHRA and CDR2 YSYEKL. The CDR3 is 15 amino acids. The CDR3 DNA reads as TGCGCCAGCAGCCAAAGCCGTCAGCCCCAAGAGACCCAGTACTTC. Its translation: CASSQSRQPQETQYF.

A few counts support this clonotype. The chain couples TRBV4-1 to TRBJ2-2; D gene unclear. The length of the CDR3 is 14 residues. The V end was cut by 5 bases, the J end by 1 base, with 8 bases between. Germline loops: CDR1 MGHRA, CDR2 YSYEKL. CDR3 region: CASSSQENTGELFF. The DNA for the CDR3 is TGCGCCAGCAGCTCCCAAGAGAACACCGGGGAGCTGTTTTTT.

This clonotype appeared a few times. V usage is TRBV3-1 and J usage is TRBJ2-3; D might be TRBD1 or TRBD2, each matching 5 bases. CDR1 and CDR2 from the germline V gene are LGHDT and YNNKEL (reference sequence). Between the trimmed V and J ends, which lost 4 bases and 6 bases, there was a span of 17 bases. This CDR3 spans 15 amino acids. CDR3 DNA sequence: TGTGCCAGCAGCCCCCGCAGGGCGGGTGCGGATACGCAGTATTTT. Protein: CASSPRRAGADTQYF.

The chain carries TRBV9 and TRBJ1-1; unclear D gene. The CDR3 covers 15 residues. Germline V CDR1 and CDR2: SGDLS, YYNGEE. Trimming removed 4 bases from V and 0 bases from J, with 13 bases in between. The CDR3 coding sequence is TGTGCCAGCAGCCCCGACGGTCCTATGAACACTGAAGCTTTCTTT. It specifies CASSPDGPMNTEAFF.

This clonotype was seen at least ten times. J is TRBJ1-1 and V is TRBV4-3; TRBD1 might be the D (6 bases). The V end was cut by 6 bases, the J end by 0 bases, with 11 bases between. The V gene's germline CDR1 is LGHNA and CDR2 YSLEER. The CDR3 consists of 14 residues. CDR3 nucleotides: TGCGCCAGCAGGCTTACAGGGATGAACACTGAAGCTTTCTTT. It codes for CASRLTGMNTEAFF.

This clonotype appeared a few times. CDR3 sequence (DNA): TGTGCCAGCAGGGCCCCGGGAAGCCGGGTCGAGACCCAGTACTTC. Protein sequence: CASRAPGSRVETQYF. This chain connects TRBV6-2 or TRBV6-3 to TRBJ2-5; a weak D match, TRBD2 (5 bases). The CDR3 covers 15 residues. Between the trimmed V and J ends, which lost 6 bases and 5 bases, there was a span of 19 bases. Per germline, CDR1 MNHEY and CDR2 SVGEGT.

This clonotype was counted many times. Here the CDR3 reads CASSLTDRETDTQYF. CDR3 DNA: TGTGCCAGCTCCCTCACGGACAGGGAAACAGATACGCAGTATTTT. The rearrangement links TRBV18 to TRBJ2-3; TRBD1 aligns across 8 bases. The junction had 8 bases not matched to a gene; V was cut back by 6 bases and J by 3 bases. CDR1 is KGHSH, CDR2 LQKENI, per germline. The CDR3 length is 15 residues.

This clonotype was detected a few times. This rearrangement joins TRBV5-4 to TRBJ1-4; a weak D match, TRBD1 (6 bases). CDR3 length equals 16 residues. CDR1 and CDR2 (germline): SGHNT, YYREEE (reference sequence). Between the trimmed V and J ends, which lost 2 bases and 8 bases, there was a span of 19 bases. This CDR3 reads CASSLGQLKGREKLFF. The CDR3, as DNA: TGTGCCAGCAGCTTAGGACAGCTTAAGGGGAGGGAAAAACTGTTTTTT.

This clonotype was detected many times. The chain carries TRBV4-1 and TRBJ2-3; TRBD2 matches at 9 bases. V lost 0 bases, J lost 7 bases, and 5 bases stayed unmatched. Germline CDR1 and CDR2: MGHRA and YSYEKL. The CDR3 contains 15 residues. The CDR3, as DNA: TGCGCCAGCAGCCAAGAGATTAGCGGGGGAAATACGCAGTATTTT. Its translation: CASSQEISGGNTQYF.

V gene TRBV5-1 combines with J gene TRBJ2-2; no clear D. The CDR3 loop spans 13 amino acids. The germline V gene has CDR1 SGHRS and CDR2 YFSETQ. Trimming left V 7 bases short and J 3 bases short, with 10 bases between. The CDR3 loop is CASRRGDTGELFF. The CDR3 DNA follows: TGCGCCAGCCGGCGTGGGGACACCGGGGAGCTGTTTTTT.

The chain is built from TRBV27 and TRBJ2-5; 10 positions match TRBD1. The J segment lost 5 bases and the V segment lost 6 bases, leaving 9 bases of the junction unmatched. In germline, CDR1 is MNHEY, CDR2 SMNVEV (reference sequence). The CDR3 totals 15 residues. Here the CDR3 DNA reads TGTGCCAGCAGCAAACAGACAGGGGGCGCGGAGACCCAGTACTTC. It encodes CASSKQTGGAETQYF.

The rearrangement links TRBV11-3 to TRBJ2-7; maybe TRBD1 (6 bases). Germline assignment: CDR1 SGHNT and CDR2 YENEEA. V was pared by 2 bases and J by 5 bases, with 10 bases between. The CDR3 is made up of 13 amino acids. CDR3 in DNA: TGTGCCAGCAGCTTAACAGGGTCCCACGAGCAGTACTTC. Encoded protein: CASSLTGSHEQYF.

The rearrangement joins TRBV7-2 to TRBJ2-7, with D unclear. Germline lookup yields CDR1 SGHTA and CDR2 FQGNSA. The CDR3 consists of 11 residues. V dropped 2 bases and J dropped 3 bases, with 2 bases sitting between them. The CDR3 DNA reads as TGTGCCAGCAGCTTATACTACGAGCAGTACTTC. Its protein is CASSLYYEQYF. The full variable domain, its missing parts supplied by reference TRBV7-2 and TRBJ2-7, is GAGVSQSPSNKVTEKGKDVELRCDPISGHTALYWYRQSLGQGLEFLIYFQGNSAPDKSGLPSDRFSAERTGGSVSTLTIQRTQQEDSAVYLCASSLYYEQYFGPGTRLTVT.

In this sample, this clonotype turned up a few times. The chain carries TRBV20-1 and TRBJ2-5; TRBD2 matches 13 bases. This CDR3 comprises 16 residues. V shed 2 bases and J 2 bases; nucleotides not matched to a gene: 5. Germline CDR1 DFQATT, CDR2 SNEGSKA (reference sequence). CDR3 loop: CSARIGLAGVQETQYF. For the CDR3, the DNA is TGCAGTGCTAGAATAGGACTAGCGGGAGTTCAAGAGACCCAGTACTTC.

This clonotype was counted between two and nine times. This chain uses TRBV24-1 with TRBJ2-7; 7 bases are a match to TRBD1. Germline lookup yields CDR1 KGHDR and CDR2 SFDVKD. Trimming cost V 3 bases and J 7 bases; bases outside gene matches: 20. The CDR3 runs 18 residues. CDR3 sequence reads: CATSDDGTAPDDPGEQYF. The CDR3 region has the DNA TGTGCCACCAGTGATGATGGGACAGCGCCCGACGATCCGGGTGAGCAGTACTTC.

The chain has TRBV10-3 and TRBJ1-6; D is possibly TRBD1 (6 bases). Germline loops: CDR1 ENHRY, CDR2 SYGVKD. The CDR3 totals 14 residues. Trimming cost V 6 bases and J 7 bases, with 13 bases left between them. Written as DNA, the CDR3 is TGTGCCATCAGCCCAACAGGGATGAATTCACCCCTCCACTTT. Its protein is CAISPTGMNSPLHF.

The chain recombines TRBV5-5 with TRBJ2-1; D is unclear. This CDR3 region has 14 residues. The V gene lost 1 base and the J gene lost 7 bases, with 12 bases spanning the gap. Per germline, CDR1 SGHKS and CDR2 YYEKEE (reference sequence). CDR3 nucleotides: TGTGCCAGCAGCTTGAGGCCTGCCTTGAATGAGCAGTTCTTC. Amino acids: CASSLRPALNEQFF.

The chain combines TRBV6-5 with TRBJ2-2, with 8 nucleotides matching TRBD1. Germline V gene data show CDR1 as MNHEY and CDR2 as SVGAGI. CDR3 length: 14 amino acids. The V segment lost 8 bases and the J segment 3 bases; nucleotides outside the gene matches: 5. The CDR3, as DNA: TGTGCCAGCTTCGGACAGGGCGACACCGGGGAGCTGTTTTTT. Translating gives CASFGQGDTGELFF.

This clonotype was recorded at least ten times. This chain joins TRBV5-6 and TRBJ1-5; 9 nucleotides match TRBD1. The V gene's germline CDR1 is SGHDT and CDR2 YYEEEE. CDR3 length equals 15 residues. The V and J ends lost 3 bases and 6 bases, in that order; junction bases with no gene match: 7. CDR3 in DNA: TGTGCCAGCAGCTCAACCACAGGGGGCGGTCAGCCCCAGCATTTT. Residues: CASSSTTGGGQPQHF.

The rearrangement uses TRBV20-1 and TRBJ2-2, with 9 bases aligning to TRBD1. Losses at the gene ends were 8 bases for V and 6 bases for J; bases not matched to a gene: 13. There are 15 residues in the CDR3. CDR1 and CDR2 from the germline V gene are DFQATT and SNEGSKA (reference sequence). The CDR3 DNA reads TGCAGTTCCCCCCCCGGGACAGGGTTTCCCGGGGAGCTGTTTTTT. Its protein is CSSPPGTGFPGELFF.